Here is one T cell receptor (beta chain) with its context. Its antigen is unidentified. Clones were read by immunoSEQ multiplex PCR, and TCRdb kept only the in-frame ones, dropping some. Found here are fewer than 55,000 clones, approximately 96% of them singletons; the top ten hold roughly 0.21%. The data stem from a study of graft-versus-host responses after intestinal transplantation. Study-level background: Transplant recipients had multivisceral, liver-intestinal, or isolated intestinal grafts. Once they had received anti-thymocyte globulin induction, all recipients took tacrolimus and steroids for approximately three years. Overall study results and limits: Detection of GvH clones occurred in recipient marrow, and some had their first appearance in ileum or blood.

The V end lost 6 bases, the J end lost 1 base, and 12 bases lay between the germline ends. This CDR3 has 14 amino acids. Germline assignment: CDR1 MDHEN and CDR2 SYDVKM. The TCR comes from a human donor who was the organ donor for an intestinal transplant. This specimen was unstimulated CD8+ T cells sorted from spleen or lymph node cells, taken before transplant. The J gene is TRBJ1-1, the V gene TRBV28; D may be TRBD1 (6 bases). DNA of the CDR3: TGTGCCAGCAGCAGGGGCCCGACGAACACTGAAGCTTTCTTT. Its protein is CASSRGPTNTEAFF.